Listed below are T cell receptor beta chains from one sample, sequenced in a study of Ad26.COV2.S vaccination and SARS-CoV-2 variants. Assay used: immunoSEQ multiplex PCR; TCRdb lists only in-frame clones, some missing. Of some 640,000 clones in the sample, about 90% are singletons; the top ten hold roughly 1.5%. The sample here was peripheral blood, taken in a trial of Ad26.COV2.S vaccine versus placebo. The receptors derive from a person aged 18-65 years who received the Ad26.COV2.S COVID-19 vaccine or a placebo. The CDR3 runs from the conserved cysteine through the conserved F or W. Fields, in order: clone size, V gene, CDR3 length, D gene, J gene, CDR3 protein, CDR3 DNA. D genes are given only for firm matches. Expanded clones are given a class, and other clones once, few, many or no size at all.

size: -
V: TRBV3-1/TRBV3-2
length: 12
D: -
J: TRBJ2-3
CDR3: CASSTASDTQYF
DNA: TGTGCCAGCAGCACCGCTTCAGATACGCAGTATTTT

size: -
V: TRBV19
length: 14
D: TRBD1
J: TRBJ1-4
CDR3: CASSVYRGSLELFF
DNA: TGTGCCAGTAGTGTATACAGGGGGAGTTTGGAACTGTTTTTT

size: -
V: TRBV5-6
length: 16
D: -
J: TRBJ1-4
CDR3: CASSHTLTDSNEKLFF
DNA: TGTGCCAGCAGCCACACCCTGACAGACAGTAATGAAAAACTGTTTTTT

size: -
V: TRBV2
length: 12
D: -
J: TRBJ1-1
CDR3: CASIGGNTEAFF
DNA: TGTGCCAGCATTGGGGGGAACACTGAAGCTTTCTTT

size: -
V: TRBV5-6
length: 13
D: -
J: TRBJ2-5
CDR3: CASSLEQLQTQYF
DNA: TGTGCCAGCAGCTTGGAGCAGTTGCAGACCCAGTACTTC

size: -
V: TRBV9
length: 18
D: TRBD2
J: TRBJ2-1
CDR3: CASSVGMTSGGPYNEQFF
DNA: TGTGCCAGCAGCGTAGGTATGACTAGCGGGGGCCCCTACAATGAGCAGTTCTTC

size: -
V: TRBV5-4
length: 13
D: TRBD2
J: TRBJ2-7
CDR3: CASSSRLAGEQYF
DNA: TGTGCCAGCAGCTCCCGGCTAGCGGGGGAGCAGTACTTC

size: few
V: TRBV2
length: 14
D: -
J: TRBJ2-7
CDR3: CASTVGTGPYEQYF
DNA: TGTGCCAGCACTGTCGGCACAGGGCCCTACGAGCAGTACTTC

size: -
V: TRBV11-2
length: 11
D: -
J: TRBJ2-1
CDR3: CASGGNNEQFF
DNA: TGTGCCAGCGGAGGCAACAATGAGCAGTTCTTC

size: few
V: TRBV2
length: 13
D: -
J: TRBJ2-3
CDR3: CASGAVPPDTQYF
DNA: TGTGCCAGCGGGGCAGTGCCCCCAGATACGCAGTATTTT

size: -
V: TRBV3-1/TRBV3-2
length: 13
D: -
J: TRBJ1-2
CDR3: CASSRTAGNGYTF
DNA: TGTGCCAGCAGCCGGACGGCGGGCAATGGCTACACCTTC

size: once
V: TRBV5-8
length: 14
D: TRBD1
J: TRBJ2-7
CDR3: CASSSGQAGGEQYF
DNA: TGTGCCAGCAGCTCCGGACAGGCGGGTGGCGAGCAGTACTTC

size: once
V: TRBV9
length: 14
D: -
J: TRBJ1-1
CDR3: CASSVVGGFTEAFF
DNA: TGTGCCAGCAGCGTAGTCGGGGGTTTCACTGAAGCTTTCTTT

size: -
V: TRBV10-3
length: 14
D: TRBD1
J: TRBJ2-7
CDR3: CAISEGDRAYEQYF
DNA: TGTGCCATCAGTGAGGGGGACAGAGCCTACGAGCAGTACTTC

size: -
V: TRBV3-1/TRBV3-2
length: 16
D: -
J: TRBJ2-1
CDR3: CASSQAAGSSYNEQFF
DNA: TGTGCCAGCAGCCAAGCAGCGGGCAGCTCCTACAATGAGCAGTTCTTC

size: -
V: TRBV5-1
length: 13
D: -
J: TRBJ1-3
CDR3: CASSKESKNTIYF
DNA: TGCGCCAGCAGCAAAGAATCCAAAAACACCATATATTTT

size: -
V: TRBV5-5
length: 11
D: -
J: TRBJ1-1
CDR3: CASGPGFEAFF
DNA: TGTGCCAGCGGGCCGGGGTTTGAAGCTTTCTTT

size: -
V: TRBV7-9
length: 14
D: -
J: TRBJ2-7
CDR3: CASSLATVRDEQYF
DNA: TGTGCCAGCAGCTTAGCGACGGTCAGGGACGAGCAGTACTTC

size: -
V: TRBV18
length: 13
D: -
J: TRBJ2-3
CDR3: CASSPGSTDTQYF
DNA: TGTGCCAGCTCACCAGGGAGCACAGATACGCAGTATTTT

size: once
V: TRBV11-2
length: 14
D: TRBD1
J: TRBJ1-1
CDR3: CASSVQGAGTEAFF
DNA: TGTGCCAGCAGCGTGCAGGGGGCTGGCACTGAAGCTTTCTTT

size: -
V: TRBV24-1
length: 10
D: -
J: TRBJ2-1
CDR3: CASPYNEQFF
DNA: TGTGCATCCCCCTACAATGAGCAGTTCTTC

size: -
V: TRBV7-9
length: 15
D: TRBD1
J: TRBJ2-1
CDR3: CASSLSGTVYNEQFF
DNA: TGTGCCAGCAGCTTATCCGGGACAGTTTACAATGAGCAGTTCTTC

size: once
V: TRBV2
length: 14
D: -
J: TRBJ1-2
CDR3: CASSVDRVNYGYTF
DNA: TGTGCCAGCAGTGTTGACCGAGTTAACTATGGCTACACCTTC

size: -
V: TRBV5-1
length: 14
D: -
J: TRBJ2-7
CDR3: CASSLGPDSYEQYF
DNA: TGCGCCAGCAGCTTGGGTCCGGACTCCTACGAGCAGTACTTC

size: -
V: TRBV11-3
length: 15
D: -
J: TRBJ2-1
CDR3: CASSRTAGTYNEQFF
DNA: TGTGCCAGCAGCCGCACAGCGGGGACATACAATGAGCAGTTCTTC

size: -
V: TRBV6-5
length: 15
D: TRBD1
J: TRBJ1-1
CDR3: CASNRDRGLYTEAFF
DNA: TGTGCCAGCAACCGGGACAGGGGGCTTTACACTGAAGCTTTCTTT

size: -
V: TRBV7-9
length: 15
D: -
J: TRBJ2-5
CDR3: CASSLVLGRTETQYF
DNA: TGTGCCAGCAGCTTAGTATTGGGCAGAACGGAGACCCAGTACTTC

size: -
V: TRBV10-2
length: 13
D: TRBD2
J: TRBJ2-1
CDR3: CASNLAGGNEQFF
DNA: TGCGCCAGCAACCTAGCGGGAGGGAATGAGCAGTTCTTC

size: -
V: TRBV18
length: 14
D: -
J: TRBJ2-7
CDR3: CASSPSIQVYEQYF
DNA: TGTGCCAGCTCACCATCAATCCAAGTTTACGAGCAGTACTTC

size: -
V: TRBV7-9
length: 14
D: -
J: TRBJ2-2
CDR3: CASSFSKLGGELFF
DNA: TGTGCCAGCAGCTTTAGCAAATTGGGCGGGGAGCTGTTTTTT

size: -
V: TRBV19
length: 13
D: -
J: TRBJ2-5
CDR3: CASSRAHQETQYF
DNA: TGTGCCAGTAGTAGGGCTCATCAAGAGACCCAGTACTTC

size: -
V: TRBV3-1/TRBV3-2
length: 16
D: -
J: TRBJ2-7
CDR3: CASSRMGVIGSYEQYF
DNA: TGTGCCAGCAGCCGGATGGGGGTTATCGGCTCCTACGAGCAGTACTTC

size: -
V: TRBV2
length: 16
D: TRBD2
J: TRBJ2-3
CDR3: CASSTPSGGITDTQYF
DNA: TGTGCCAGCAGTACCCCTAGCGGGGGGATCACAGATACGCAGTATTTT

size: -
V: TRBV7-9
length: 15
D: TRBD2
J: TRBJ2-1
CDR3: CASSSGTSYHNEQFF
DNA: TGTGCCAGCAGCTCCGGGACTAGCTACCACAATGAGCAGTTCTTC

size: many
V: TRBV19
length: 16
D: -
J: TRBJ2-7
CDR3: CASSIKWGGQTREQYF
DNA: TGTGCCAGTAGTATAAAGTGGGGTGGGCAGACCAGAGAGCAGTACTTC